Described below is a single TCR beta chain sequence and its context. Its antigen is undetermined. The V end lost 3 bases, the J end lost 6 bases, and 16 bases lay between the germline ends. From germline, CDR1 is SQVTM and CDR2 ANQGSEA. This CDR3 comprises 14 residues. The data originate from a study of a mutant IDH1 vaccine in newly diagnosed glioma. Study-wide context: The start of vaccination came 4-6 weeks after radiotherapy alone, or with temozolomide cycles. The V12 visit happened in week 35, and the V13 visit happened in week 47. Treated patients comprised around 62% males and about 40% females, mean age about 43 years.

The time point is: week 35, safety follow-up. The content of each vaccine dose was 300 ug of mutant IDH1 20-mer peptide, and topical imiquimod accompanied it. Administration of eight vaccinations to patients took place in weeks 1, 3, 5, 7, 11, 15, 19, 23. TCRdb keeps only in-frame clones here, not all; method: immunoSEQ multiplex PCR. This table has tens of thousands of clones, about three quarters appearing once. Sequenced material: PBMCs, taken from a glioma patient whose treatment included an IDH1 peptide vaccine. V is TRBV29-1 and J is TRBJ2-3; D remains ambiguous. This receptor was obtained from a man between 40 and 49 years old with glioma. The chain's CDR3 is CSVDIPTHPDTQYF. DNA of the CDR3: TGCAGCGTTGATATCCCGACTCATCCCGATACGCAGTATTTT.